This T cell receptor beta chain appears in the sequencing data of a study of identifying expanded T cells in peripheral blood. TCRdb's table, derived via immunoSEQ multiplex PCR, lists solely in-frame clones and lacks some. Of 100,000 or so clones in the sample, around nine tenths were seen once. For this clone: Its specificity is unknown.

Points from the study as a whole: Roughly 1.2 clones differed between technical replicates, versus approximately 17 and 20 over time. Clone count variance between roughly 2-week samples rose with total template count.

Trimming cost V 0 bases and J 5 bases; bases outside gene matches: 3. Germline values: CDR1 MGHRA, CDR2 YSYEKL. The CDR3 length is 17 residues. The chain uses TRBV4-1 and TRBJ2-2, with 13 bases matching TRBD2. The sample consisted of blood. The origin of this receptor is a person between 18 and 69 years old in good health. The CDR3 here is CASSQEGLAGYTGELFF. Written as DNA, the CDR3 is TGCGCCAGCAGCCAAGAGGGACTAGCGGGATATACCGGGGAGCTGTTTTTT.